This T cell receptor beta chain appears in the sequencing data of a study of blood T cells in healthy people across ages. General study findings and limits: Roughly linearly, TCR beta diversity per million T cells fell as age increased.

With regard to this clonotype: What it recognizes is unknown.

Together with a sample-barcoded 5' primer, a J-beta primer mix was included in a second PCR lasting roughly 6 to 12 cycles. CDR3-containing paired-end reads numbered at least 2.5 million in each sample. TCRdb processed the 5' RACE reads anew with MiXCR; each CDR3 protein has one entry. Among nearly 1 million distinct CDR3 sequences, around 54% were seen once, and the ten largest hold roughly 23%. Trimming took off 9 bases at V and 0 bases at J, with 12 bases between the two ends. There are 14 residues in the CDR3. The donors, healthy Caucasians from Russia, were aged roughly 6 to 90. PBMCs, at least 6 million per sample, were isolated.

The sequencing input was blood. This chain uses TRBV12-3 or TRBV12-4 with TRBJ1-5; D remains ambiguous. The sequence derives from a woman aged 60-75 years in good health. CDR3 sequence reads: CASTESYSNQPQHF. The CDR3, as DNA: TGTGCCAGTACCGAGAGTTATAGCAATCAGCCCCAGCATTTT.